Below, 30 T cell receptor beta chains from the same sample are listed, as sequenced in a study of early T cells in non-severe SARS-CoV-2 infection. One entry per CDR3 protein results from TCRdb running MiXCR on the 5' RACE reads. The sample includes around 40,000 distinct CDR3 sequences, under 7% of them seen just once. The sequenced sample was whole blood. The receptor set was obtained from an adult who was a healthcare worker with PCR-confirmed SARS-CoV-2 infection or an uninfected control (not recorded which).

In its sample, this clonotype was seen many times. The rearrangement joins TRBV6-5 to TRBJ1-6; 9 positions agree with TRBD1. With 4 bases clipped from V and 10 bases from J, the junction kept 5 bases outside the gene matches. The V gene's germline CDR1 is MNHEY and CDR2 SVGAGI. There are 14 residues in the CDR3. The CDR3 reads CASSSGTGISPLHF. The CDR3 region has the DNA TGTGCCAGCAGTTCCGGGACAGGGATATCACCCCTCCACTTT.

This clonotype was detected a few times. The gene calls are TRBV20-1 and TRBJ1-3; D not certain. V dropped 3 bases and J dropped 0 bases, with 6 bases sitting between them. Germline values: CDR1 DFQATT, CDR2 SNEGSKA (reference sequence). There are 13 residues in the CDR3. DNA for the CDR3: TGCAGTGCTAGTTTTCCCTCTGGAAACACCATATATTTT. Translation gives CSASFPSGNTIYF.

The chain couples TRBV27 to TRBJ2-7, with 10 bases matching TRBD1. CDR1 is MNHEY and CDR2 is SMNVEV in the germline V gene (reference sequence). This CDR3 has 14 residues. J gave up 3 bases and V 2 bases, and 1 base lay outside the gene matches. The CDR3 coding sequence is TGTGCCAGCAGTTTACGGGACAGGGGCTACGAGCAGTACTTC. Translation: CASSLRDRGYEQYF.

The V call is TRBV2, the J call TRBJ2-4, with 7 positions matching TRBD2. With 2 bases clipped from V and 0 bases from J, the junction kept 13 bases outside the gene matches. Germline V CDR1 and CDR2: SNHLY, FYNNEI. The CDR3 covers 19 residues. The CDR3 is CASSESGRRLAIAKNIQYF. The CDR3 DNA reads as TGTGCCAGCAGTGAAAGCGGCAGACGACTAGCTATAGCCAAAAACATTCAGTACTTC.

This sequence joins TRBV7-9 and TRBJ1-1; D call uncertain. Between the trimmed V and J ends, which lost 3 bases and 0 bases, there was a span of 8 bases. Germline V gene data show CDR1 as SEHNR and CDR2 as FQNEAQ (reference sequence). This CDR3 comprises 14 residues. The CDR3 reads CASSFQEMNTEAFF. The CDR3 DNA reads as TGTGCCAGCAGCTTCCAGGAGATGAACACTGAAGCTTTCTTT.

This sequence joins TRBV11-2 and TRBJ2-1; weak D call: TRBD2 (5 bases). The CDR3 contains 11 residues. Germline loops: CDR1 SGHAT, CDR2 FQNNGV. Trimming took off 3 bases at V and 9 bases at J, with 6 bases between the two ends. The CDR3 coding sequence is TGTGCCAGCAGCTTTGCGGGTGAGCAGTTCTTC. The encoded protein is CASSFAGEQFF. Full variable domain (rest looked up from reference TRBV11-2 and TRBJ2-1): EAGVAQSPRYKIIEKRQSVAFWCNPISGHATLYWYQQILGQGPKLLIQFQNNGVVDDSQLPKDRFSAERLKGVDSTLKIQPAKLEDSAVYLCASSFAGEQFFGPGTRLTVL.

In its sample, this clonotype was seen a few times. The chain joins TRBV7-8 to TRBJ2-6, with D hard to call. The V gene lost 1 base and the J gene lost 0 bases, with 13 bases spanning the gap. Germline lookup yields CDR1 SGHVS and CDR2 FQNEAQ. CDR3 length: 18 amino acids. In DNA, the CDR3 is TGTGCCAGCAGCTTAGAGGGCTATCCGATCTCTGGGGCCAACGTCCTGACTTTC. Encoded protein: CASSLEGYPISGANVLTF.

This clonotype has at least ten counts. CDR3 loop: CASSAPGELFF. The CDR3 DNA reads TGTGCCAGCTCGGCACCCGGGGAGCTGTTTTTT. The chain combines TRBV18 with TRBJ2-2; D is ambiguous. V shed 6 bases and J shed 6 bases, with 5 bases lying between them. CDR3 size: 11 residues. Germline V gives CDR1 KGHSH, CDR2 LQKENI. Full variable domain (rest looked up from reference TRBV18 and TRBJ2-2): NAGVMQNPRHLVRRRGQEARLRCSPMKGHSHVYWYRQLPEEGLKFMVYLQKENIIDESGMPKERFSAEFPKEGPSILRIQQVVRGDSAAYFCASSAPGELFFGEGSRLTVL.

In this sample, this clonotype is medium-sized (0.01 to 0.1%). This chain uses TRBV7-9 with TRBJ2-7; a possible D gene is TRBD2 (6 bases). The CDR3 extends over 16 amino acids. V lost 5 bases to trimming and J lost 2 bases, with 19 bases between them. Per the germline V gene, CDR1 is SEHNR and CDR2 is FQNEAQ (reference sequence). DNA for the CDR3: TGTGCCAGCAGCCCGCCTGTAGGGACTGGTACCTACGAGCAGTACTTC. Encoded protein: CASSPPVGTGTYEQYF.

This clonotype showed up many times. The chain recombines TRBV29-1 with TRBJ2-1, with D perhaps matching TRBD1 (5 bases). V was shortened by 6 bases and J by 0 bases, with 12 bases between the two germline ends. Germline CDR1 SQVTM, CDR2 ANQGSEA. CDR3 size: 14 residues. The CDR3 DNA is TGCAGCGTAGAACGACAGAGCTCCTACAATGAGCAGTTCTTC. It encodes CSVERQSSYNEQFF.

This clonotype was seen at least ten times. The CDR3 region has the DNA TGTGCCAGCAGTTTCGGTGGTGCAGATACGCAGTATTTT. As protein: CASSFGGADTQYF. This chain connects TRBV6-5 to TRBJ2-3; D remains unclear. This CDR3 region has 13 residues. Germline-derived CDR1 and CDR2 are MNHEY and SVGAGI. Trimming took off 4 bases at V and 4 bases at J, with 9 bases between the two ends.

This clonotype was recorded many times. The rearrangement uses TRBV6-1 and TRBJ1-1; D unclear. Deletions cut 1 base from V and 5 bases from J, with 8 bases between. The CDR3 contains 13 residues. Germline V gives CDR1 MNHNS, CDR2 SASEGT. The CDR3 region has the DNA TGTGCCAGCAGTGAAGTTCCCGGGACTGAAGCTTTCTTT. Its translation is CASSEVPGTEAFF.

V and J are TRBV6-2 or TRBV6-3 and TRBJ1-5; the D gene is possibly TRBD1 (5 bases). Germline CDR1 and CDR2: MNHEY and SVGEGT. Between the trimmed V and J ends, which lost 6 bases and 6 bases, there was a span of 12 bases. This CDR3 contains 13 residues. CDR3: CASSKPGGQPQHF. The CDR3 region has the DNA TGTGCCAGCAGCAAACCTGGGGGTCAGCCCCAGCATTTT.

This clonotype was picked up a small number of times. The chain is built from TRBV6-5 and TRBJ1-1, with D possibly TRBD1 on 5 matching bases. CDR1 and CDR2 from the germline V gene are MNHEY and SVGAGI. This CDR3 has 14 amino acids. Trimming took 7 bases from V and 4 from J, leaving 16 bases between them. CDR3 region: CASMGGRGGTEAFF. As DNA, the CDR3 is TGTGCCAGCATGGGAGGGAGGGGCGGCACTGAAGCTTTCTTT.

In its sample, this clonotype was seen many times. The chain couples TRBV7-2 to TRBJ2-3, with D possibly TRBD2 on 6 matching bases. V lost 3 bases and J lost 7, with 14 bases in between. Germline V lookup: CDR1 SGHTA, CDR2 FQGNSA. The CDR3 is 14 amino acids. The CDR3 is CASSFGRAGYTQYF. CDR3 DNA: TGTGCCAGCAGCTTTGGACGGGCGGGATATACGCAGTATTTT. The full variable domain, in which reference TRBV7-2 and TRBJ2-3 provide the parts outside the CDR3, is GAGVSQSPSNKVTEKGKDVELRCDPISGHTALYWYRQSLGQGLEFLIYFQGNSAPDKSGLPSDRFSAERTGGSVSTLTIQRTQQEDSAVYLCASSFGRAGYTQYFGPGTRLTVL.

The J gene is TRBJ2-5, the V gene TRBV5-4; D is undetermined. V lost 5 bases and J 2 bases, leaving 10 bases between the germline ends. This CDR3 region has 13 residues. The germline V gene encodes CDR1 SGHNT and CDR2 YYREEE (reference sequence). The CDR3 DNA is TGTGCCAGCAGGCTTTCGATTCAAGAGACCCAGTACTTC. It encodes CASRLSIQETQYF. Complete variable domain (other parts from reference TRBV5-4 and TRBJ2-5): ETGVTQSPTHLIKTRGQQVTLRCSSQSGHNTVSWYQQALGQGPQFIFQYYREEENGRGNFPPRFSGLQFPNYSSELNVNALELDDSALYLCASRLSIQETQYFGPGTRLLVL.

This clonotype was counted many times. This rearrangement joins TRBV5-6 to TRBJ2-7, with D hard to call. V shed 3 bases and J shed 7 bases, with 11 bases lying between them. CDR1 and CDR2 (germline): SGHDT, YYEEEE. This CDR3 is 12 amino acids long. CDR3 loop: CASSSPFGEQYF. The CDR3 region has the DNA TGTGCCAGCAGCTCCCCCTTTGGGGAGCAGTACTTC.

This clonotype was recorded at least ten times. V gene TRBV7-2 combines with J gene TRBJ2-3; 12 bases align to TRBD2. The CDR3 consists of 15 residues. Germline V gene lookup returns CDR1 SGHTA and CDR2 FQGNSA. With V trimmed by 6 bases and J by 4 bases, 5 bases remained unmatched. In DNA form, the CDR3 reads TGTGCCAGCAGTCGGACTAGCGGGACCTCAGATACGCAGTATTTT. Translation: CASSRTSGTSDTQYF.

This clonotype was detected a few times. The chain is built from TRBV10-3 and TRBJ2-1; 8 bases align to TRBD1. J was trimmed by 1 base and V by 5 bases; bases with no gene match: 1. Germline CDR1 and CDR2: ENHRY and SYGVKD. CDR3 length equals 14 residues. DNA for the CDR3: TGTGCCATCAGTTGGGACAGGTCCTACAATGAGCAGTTCTTC. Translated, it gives CAISWDRSYNEQFF.

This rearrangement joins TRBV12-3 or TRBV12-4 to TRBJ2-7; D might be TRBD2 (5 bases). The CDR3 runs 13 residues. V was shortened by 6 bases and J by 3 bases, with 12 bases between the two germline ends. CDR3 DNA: TGTGCCAGCAGCCTAGGACTGGGCTACGAGCAGTACTTC. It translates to CASSLGLGYEQYF.

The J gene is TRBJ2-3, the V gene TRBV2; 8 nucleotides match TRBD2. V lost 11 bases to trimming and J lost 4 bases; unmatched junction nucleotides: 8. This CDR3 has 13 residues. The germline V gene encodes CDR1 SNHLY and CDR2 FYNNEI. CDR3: CAGSGNGADTQYF. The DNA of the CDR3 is TGTGCCGGTAGCGGGAACGGCGCAGATACGCAGTATTTT.

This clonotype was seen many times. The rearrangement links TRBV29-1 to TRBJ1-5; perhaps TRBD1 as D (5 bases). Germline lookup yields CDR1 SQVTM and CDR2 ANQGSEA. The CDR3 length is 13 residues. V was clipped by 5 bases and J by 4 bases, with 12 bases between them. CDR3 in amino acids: CSVWGGGNQPQHF. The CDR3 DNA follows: TGCAGCGTTTGGGGCGGCGGAAATCAGCCCCAGCATTTT.

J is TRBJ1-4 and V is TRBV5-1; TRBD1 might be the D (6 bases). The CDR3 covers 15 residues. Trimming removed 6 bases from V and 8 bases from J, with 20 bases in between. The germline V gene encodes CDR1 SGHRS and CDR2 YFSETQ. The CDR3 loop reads CASTRGDTGREKLFF. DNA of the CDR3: TGCGCCAGCACGAGGGGGGATACAGGCAGGGAAAAACTGTTTTTT.

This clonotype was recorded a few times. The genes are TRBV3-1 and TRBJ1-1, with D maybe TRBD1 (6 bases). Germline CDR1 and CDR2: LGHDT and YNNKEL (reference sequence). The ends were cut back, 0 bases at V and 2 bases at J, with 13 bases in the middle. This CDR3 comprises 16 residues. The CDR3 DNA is TGTGCCAGCAGCCAAGATTCGTGGGGGGCTAACACTGAAGCTTTCTTT. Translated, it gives CASSQDSWGANTEAFF.

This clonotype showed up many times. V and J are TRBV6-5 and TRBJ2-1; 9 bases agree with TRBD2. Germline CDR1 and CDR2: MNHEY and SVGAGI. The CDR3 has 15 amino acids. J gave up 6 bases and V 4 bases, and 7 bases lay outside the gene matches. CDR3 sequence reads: CASSFEGAGGNEQFF. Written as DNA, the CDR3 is TGTGCCAGCAGTTTTGAGGGAGCGGGAGGCAATGAGCAGTTCTTC.

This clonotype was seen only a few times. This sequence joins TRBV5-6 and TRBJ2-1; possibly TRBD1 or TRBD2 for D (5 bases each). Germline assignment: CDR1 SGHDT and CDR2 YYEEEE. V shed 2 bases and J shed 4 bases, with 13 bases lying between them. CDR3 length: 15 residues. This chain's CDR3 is CASSFGEGPYNEQFF. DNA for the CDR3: TGTGCCAGCAGCTTTGGTGAGGGACCTTACAATGAGCAGTTCTTC.

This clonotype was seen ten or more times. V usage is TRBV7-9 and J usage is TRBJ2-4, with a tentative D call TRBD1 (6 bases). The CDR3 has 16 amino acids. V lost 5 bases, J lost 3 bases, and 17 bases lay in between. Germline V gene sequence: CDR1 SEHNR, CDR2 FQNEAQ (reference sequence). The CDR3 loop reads CASSTPDRPGKNIQYF. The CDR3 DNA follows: TGTGCCAGCAGCACCCCCGACAGGCCGGGCAAAAACATTCAGTACTTC.

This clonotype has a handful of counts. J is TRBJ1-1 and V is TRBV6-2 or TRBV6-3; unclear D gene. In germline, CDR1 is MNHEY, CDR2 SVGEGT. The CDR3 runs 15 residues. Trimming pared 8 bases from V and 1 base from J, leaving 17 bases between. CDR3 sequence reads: CASHTTVRTNTEAFF. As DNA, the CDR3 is TGTGCCAGCCACACTACCGTTCGTACGAACACTGAAGCTTTCTTT.

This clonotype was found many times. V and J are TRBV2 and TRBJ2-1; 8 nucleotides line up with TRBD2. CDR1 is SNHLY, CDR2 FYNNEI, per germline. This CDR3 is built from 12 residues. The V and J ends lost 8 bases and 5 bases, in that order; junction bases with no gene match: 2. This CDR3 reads CASRREDNEQFF. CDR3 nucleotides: TGTGCCAGCCGGCGGGAGGACAATGAGCAGTTCTTC.

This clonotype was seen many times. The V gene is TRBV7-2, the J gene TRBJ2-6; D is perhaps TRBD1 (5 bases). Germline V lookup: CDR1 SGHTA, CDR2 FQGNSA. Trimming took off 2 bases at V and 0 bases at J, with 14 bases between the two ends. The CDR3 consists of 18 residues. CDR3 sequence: CASSLSPPTVSGANVLTF. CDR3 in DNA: TGTGCCAGCAGCTTATCCCCTCCGACAGTCTCTGGGGCCAACGTCCTGACTTTC. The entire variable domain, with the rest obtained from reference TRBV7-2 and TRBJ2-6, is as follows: GAGVSQSPSNKVTEKGKDVELRCDPISGHTALYWYRQSLGQGLEFLIYFQGNSAPDKSGLPSDRFSAERTGGSVSTLTIQRTQQEDSAVYLCASSLSPPTVSGANVLTFGAGSRLTVL.